This entry concerns a single T cell receptor beta chain. These data come from a study of radiation and T cells in renal cell carcinoma. The CDR3 runs 16 residues. CDR1 MRHNA and CDR2 SNTAGT come from the germline V gene. With V trimmed by 0 bases and J by 5 bases, 6 bases remained unmatched. The sample's time point: blood 4 weeks post-SBRT, at nephrectomy. Treatment reported: 15 Gy SBRT to primary tumor, nephrectomy 4 weeks later. Using immunoSEQ multiplex PCR, the repertoire was profiled, and TCRdb retains in-frame clones only, with some absent. The table shows 60,000 or so clones, with about 74% occurring only once.

Sequencing used blood, obtained from a patient whose treatment included radiotherapy and nephrectomy. The V gene is TRBV6-4, the J gene TRBJ2-3; 9 bases agree with TRBD2. The receptor was derived from a man aged 55-75 years with renal cell carcinoma. CDR3 loop: CASSDSTAGGLDTQYF. Here the CDR3 DNA reads TGTGCCAGCAGTGACTCGACGGCGGGGGGGCTAGATACGCAGTATTTT.